Sequencing of this TCR beta chain was carried out in a study of long-term antiretroviral therapy in people with HIV. Researchers report immunoSEQ v3.0 was run at survey level. For each individual sample, sequencing targeted roughly 40,000-55,000 T-cell genomes. TCRdb keeps only in-frame clones here, not all; method: immunoSEQ multiplex PCR. The data hold tens of thousands of clones, with more than 75% observed a single time. The CDR3 has 17 amino acids. Trimming shortened V by 0 bases and J by 0 bases, and 12 bases separated the two germline ends. Per germline, CDR1 SGHRS and CDR2 YFSETQ. The specimen was unsorted PBMCs, collected roughly 2.9 years before starting antiretroviral therapy. The TCR was taken from a woman aged 30 to 39 with HIV. The genes are TRBV5-1 and TRBJ2-2, with a weak D call TRBD1 (6 bases). CDR3 coding DNA: TGCGCCAGCAGCTTGGTCACAGGGCCTACGAACACCGGGGAGCTGTTTTTT. Encoded protein: CASSLVTGPTNTGELFF.